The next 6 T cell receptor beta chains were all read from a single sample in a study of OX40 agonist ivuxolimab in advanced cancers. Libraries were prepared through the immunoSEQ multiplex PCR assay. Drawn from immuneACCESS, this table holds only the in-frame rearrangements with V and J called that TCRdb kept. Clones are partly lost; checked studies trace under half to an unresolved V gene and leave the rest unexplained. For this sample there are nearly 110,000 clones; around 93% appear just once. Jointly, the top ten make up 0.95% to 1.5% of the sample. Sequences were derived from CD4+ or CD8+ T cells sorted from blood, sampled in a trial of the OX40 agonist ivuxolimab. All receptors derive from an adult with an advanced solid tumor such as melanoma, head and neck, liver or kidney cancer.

CDR3 coding DNA: TGTGCCAGCAGCGTACCGGTAGAAGAGACCCAGTACTTC. It translates to CASSVPVEETQYF. The chain uses TRBV9 and TRBJ2-5; no definite D call. The CDR3 is 13 residues long. Trimming shortened V by 1 base and J by 3 bases, and 7 bases separated the two germline ends. Germline V gene data show CDR1 as SGDLS and CDR2 as YYNGEE.

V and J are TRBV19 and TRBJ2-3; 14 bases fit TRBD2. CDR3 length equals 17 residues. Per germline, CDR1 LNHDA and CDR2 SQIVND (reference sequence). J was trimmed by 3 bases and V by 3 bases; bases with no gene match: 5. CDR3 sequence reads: CASSIRTSGRLTDTQYF. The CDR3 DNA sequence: TGTGCCAGTAGTATCCGGACTAGCGGGAGGTTAACAGATACGCAGTATTTT.

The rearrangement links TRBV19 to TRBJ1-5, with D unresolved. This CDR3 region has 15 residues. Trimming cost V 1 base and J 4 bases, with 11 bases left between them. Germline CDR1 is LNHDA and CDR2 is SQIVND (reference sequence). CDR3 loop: CASSIAVWGNQPQHF. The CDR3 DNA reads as TGTGCCAGTAGTATAGCCGTTTGGGGAAATCAGCCCCAGCATTTT.

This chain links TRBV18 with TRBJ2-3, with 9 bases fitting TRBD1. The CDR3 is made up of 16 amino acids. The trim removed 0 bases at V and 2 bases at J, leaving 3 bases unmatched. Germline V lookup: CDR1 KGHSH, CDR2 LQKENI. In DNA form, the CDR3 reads TGTGCCAGCTCACCACCGGGACAGGGTCTCACAGATACGCAGTATTTT. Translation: CASSPPGQGLTDTQYF. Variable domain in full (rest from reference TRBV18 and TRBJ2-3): NAGVMQNPRHLVRRRGQEARLRCSPMKGHSHVYWYRQLPEEGLKFMVYLQKENIIDESGMPKERFSAEFPKEGPSILRIQQVVRGDSAAYFCASSPPGQGLTDTQYFGPGTRLTVL.

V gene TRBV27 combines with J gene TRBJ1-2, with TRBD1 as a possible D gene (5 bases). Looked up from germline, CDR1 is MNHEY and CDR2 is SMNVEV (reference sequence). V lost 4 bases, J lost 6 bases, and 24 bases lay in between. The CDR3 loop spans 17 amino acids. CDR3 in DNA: TGTGCCAGCAGTTCCCGGGGCAGCCCGATGCACGGAAATGGCTACACCTTC. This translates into CASSSRGSPMHGNGYTF.

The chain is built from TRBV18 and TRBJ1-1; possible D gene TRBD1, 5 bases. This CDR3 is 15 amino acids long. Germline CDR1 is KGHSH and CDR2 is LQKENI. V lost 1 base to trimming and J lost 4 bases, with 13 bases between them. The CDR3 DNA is TGTGCCAGCTCACCACTTGGTGGGAGGGGCACTGAAGCTTTCTTT. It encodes CASSPLGGRGTEAFF. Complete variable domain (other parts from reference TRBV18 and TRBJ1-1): NAGVMQNPRHLVRRRGQEARLRCSPMKGHSHVYWYRQLPEEGLKFMVYLQKENIIDESGMPKERFSAEFPKEGPSILRIQQVVRGDSAAYFCASSPLGGRGTEAFFGQGTRLTVV.